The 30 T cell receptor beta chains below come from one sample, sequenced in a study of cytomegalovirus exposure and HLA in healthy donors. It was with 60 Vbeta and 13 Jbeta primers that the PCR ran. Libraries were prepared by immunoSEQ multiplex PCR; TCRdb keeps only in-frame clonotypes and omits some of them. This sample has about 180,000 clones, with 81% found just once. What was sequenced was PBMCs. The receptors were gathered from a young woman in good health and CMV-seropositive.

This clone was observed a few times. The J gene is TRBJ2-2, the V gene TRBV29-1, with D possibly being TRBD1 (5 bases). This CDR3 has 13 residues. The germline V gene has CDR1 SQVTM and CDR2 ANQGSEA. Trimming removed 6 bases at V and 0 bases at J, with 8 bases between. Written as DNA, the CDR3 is TGCAGCGTGGACATTACGAACACCGGGGAGCTGTTTTTT. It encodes CSVDITNTGELFF.

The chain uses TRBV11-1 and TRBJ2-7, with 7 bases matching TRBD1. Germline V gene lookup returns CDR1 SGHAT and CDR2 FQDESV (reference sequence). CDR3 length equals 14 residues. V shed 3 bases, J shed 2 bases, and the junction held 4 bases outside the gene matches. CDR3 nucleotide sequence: TGTGCCAGCAGCTTGACAGGGAGTACCTACGAGCAGTACTTC. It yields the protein CASSLTGSTYEQYF.

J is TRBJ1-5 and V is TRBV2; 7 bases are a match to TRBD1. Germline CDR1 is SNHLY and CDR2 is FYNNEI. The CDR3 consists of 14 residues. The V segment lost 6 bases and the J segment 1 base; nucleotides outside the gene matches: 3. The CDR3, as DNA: TGTGCCAGCAGGAGGGGGCAGAGCAATCAGCCCCAGCATTTT. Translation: CASRRGQSNQPQHF.

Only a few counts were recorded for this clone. The CDR3: CASSVSESSADTQYF. The CDR3 DNA reads as TGCGCCAGCAGTGTTTCCGAGTCGTCCGCAGATACGCAGTATTTT. The V and J genes are TRBV10-1 and TRBJ2-3; D not certain. Germline values: CDR1 WNHNN, CDR2 SYGVQD (reference sequence). CDR3 length: 15 amino acids. The V and J ends lost 4 bases and 4 bases respectively, with 15 bases between them.

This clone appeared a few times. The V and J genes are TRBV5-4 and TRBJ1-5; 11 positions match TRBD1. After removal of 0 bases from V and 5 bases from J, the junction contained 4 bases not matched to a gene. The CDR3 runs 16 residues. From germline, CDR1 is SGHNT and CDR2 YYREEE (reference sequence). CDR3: CASSLDRGQGDQPQHF. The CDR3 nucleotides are TGTGCCAGCAGCTTGGACAGGGGACAGGGGGATCAGCCCCAGCATTTT.

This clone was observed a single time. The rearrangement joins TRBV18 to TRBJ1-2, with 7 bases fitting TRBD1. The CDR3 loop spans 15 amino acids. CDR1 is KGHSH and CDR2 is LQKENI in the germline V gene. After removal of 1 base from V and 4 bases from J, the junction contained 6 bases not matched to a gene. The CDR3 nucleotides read TGTGCCAGCTCACCACAGACAGGGAAGGCCTATGGCTACACCTTC. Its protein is CASSPQTGKAYGYTF.

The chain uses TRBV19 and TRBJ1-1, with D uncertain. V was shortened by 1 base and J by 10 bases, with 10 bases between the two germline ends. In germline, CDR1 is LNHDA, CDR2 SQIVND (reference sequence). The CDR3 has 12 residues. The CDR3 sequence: CASSIGAAGAFF. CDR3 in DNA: TGTGCCAGTAGTATAGGGGCAGCCGGAGCTTTCTTT.

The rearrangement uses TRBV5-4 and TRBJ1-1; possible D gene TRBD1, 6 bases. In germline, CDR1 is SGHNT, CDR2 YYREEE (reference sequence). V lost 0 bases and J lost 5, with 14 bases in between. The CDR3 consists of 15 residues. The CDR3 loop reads CASSLAAGRGTEAFF. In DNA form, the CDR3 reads TGTGCCAGCAGCTTGGCCGCTGGCAGGGGTACTGAAGCTTTCTTT.

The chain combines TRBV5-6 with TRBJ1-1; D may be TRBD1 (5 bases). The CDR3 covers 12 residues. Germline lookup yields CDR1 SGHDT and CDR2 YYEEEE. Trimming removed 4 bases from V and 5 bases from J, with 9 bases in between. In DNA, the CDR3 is TGTGCCAGCAGCCCCGCAGGGACTGAAGCTTTCTTT. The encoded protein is CASSPAGTEAFF.

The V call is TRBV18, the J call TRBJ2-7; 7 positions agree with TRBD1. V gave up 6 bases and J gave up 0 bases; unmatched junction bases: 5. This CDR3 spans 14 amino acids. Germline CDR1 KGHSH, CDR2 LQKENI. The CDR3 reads CASSDRLSSYEQYF. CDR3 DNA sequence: TGTGCCAGCTCGGACAGGTTGAGCTCCTACGAGCAGTACTTC.

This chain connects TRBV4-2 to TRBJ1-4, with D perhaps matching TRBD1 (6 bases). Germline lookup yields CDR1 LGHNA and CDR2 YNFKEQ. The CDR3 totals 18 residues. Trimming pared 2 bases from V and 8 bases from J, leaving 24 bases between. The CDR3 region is CASSQTAPGVGAEEKLFF. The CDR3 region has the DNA TGTGCCAGCAGCCAAACAGCCCCTGGTGTGGGGGCGGAGGAAAAACTGTTTTTT.

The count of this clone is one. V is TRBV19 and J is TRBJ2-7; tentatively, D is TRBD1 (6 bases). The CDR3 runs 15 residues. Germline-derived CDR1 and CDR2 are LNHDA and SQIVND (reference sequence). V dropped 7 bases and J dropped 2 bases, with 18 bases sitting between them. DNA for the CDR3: TGTGCCAGTACCTCAGGGGTAGGAGTACCCTACGAGCAGTACTTC. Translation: CASTSGVGVPYEQYF.

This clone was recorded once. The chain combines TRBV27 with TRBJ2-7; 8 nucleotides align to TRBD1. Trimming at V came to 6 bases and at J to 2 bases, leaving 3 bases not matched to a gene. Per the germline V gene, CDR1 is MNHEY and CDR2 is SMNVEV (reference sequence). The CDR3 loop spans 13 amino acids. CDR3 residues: CASRKQGAYEQYF. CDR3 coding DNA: TGTGCCAGCAGAAAACAGGGGGCCTACGAGCAGTACTTC.

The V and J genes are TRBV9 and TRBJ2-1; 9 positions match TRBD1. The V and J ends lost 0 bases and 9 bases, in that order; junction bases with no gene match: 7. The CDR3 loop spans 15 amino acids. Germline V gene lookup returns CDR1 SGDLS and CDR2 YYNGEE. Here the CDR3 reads CASSVASDRGFEQFF. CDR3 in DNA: TGTGCCAGCAGCGTAGCCTCGGACAGGGGATTTGAGCAGTTCTTC.

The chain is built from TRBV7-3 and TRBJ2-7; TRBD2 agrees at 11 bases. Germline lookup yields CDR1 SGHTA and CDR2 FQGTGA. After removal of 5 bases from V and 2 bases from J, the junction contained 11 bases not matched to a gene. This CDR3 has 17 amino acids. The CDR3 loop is CASSARASGGQTYEQYF. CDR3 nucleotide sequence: TGTGCCAGCAGCGCCAGGGCTAGCGGGGGGCAAACCTACGAGCAGTACTTC.

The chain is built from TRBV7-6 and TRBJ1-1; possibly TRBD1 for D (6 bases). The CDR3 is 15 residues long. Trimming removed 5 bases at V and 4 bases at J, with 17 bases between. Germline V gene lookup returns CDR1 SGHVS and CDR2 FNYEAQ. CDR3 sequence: CASSQLPGTITEAFF. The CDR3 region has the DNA TGTGCCAGCAGCCAGCTACCCGGGACAATCACTGAAGCTTTCTTT.

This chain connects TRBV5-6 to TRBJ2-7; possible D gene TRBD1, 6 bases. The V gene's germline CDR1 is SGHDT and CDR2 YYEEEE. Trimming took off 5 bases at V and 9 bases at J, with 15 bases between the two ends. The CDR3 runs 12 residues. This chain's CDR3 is CASSYDRTTQYF. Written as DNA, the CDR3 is TGTGCCAGCAGTTATGACAGGACCACGCAGTACTTC.

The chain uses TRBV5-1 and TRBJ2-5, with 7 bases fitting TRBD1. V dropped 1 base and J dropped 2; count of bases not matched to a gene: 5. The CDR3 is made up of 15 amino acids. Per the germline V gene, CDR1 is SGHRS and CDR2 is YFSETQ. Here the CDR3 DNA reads TGCGCCAGCAGCTTGATCCCGGGACAGCAAGAGACCCAGTACTTC. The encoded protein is CASSLIPGQQETQYF.

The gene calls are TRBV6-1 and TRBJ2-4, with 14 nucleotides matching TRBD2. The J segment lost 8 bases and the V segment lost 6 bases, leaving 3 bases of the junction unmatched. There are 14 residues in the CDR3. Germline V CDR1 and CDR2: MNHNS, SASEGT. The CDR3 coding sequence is TGTGCCAGCAGCCTGGGACTAGCGGGGGACATTCAGTACTTC. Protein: CASSLGLAGDIQYF.

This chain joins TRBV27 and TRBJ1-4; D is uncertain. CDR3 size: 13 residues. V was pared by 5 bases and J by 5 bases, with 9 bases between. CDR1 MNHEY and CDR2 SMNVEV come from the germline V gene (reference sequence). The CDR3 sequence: CASSGPPNEKLFF. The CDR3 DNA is TGTGCCAGCAGTGGCCCTCCAAATGAAAAACTGTTTTTT.

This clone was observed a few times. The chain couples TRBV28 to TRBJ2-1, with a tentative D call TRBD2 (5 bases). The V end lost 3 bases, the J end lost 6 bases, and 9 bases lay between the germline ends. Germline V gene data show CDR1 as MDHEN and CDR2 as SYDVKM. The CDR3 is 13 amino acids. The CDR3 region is CASSLRRANEQFF. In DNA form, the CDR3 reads TGTGCCAGCAGTTTGCGGCGGGCCAATGAGCAGTTCTTC.

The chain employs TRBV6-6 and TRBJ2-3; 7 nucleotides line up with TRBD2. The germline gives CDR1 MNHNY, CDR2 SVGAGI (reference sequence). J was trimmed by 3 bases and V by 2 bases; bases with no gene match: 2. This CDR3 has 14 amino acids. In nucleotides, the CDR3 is TGTGCCAGCAGTTACCGAGCGGGGACAGATACGCAGTATTTT. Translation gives CASSYRAGTDTQYF.

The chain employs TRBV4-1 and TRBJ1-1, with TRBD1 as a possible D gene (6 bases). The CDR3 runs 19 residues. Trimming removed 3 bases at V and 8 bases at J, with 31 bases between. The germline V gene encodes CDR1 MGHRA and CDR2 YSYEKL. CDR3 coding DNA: TGCGCCAGCAGCCAGGGGCCATCGTATGGCGTCGGCAGGGGAGTCGAAGCTTTCTTT. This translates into CASSQGPSYGVGRGVEAFF.

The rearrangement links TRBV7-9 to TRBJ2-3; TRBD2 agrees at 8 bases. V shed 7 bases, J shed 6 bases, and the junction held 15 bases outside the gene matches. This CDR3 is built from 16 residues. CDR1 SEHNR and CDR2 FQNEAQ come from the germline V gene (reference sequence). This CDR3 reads CASTSDFGGAVDTQYF. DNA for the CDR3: TGTGCCAGCACCAGCGACTTCGGGGGGGCGGTCGATACGCAGTATTTT. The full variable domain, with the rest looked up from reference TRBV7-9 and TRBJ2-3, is DTGVSQNPRHKITKRGQNVTFRCDPISEHNRLYWYRQTLGQGPEFLTYFQNEAQLEKSRLLSDRFSAERPKGSFSTLEIQRTEQGDSAMYLCASTSDFGGAVDTQYFGPGTRLTVL.

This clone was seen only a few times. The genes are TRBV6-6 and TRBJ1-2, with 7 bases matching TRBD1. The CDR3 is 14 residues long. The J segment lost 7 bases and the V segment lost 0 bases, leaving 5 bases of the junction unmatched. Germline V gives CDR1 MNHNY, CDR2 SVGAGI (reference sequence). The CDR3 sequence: CASSYSGGASGYTF. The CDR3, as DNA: TGTGCCAGCAGTTACTCAGGGGGCGCCTCTGGCTACACCTTC.

CDR3 residues: CASSLNSGGADEQYF. DNA for the CDR3: TGTGCCAGCAGCTTAAATAGCGGGGGGGCGGACGAGCAGTACTTC. The chain joins TRBV7-2 to TRBJ2-7; 11 nucleotides align to TRBD2. V gave up 2 bases and J gave up 5 bases; unmatched junction bases: 5. The CDR3 loop spans 15 amino acids. Germline V gives CDR1 SGHTA, CDR2 FQGNSA.

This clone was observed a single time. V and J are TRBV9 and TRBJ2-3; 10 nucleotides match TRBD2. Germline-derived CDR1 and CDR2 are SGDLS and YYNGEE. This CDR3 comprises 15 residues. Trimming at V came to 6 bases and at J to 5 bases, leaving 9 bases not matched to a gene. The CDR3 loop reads CASTTAGGLGDTQYF. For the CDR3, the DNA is TGTGCCAGCACCACAGCGGGGGGGCTGGGAGATACGCAGTATTTT.

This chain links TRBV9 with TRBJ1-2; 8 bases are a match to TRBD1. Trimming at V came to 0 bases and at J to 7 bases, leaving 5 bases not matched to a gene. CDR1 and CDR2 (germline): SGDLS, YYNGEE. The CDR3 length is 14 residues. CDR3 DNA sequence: TGTGCCAGCAGCGTAGCCTCGACAGGGGTTGGCTACACCTTC. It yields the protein CASSVASTGVGYTF.

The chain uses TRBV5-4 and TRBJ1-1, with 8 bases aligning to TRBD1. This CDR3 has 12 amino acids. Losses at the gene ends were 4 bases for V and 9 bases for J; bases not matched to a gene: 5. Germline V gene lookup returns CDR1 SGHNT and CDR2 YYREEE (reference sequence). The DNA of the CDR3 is TGTGCCAGCAGCCCCCCAGGGGGCCAAGCTTTCTTT. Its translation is CASSPPGGQAFF.

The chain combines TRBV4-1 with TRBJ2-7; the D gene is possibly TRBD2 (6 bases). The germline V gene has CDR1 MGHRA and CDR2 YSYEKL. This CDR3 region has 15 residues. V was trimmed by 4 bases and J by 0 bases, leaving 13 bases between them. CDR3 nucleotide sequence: TGCGCCAGCAGCCGGGGGGTACAAAGCTCCTACGAGCAGTACTTC. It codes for CASSRGVQSSYEQYF.